This T cell receptor (beta chain) was sequenced in a study of response to subunit inactivated influenza vaccine. Findings and caveats of the study: Authors suggested that a seasonal influenza vaccination recruits few new T cells each time.

This CDR3 comprises 14 residues. Germline assignment: CDR1 MNHNS and CDR2 SASEGT. The V end lost 6 bases, the J end lost 8 bases, and 14 bases lay between the germline ends. TCRdb analysed the RT-PCR reads with MiXCR anew, one entry per CDR3 protein. This sample has 400,000 to 650,000 distinct CDR3 sequences, with approximately 7.8% found just once. For this clonotype: Its antigen is undetermined.

This chain connects TRBV6-1 to TRBJ1-6; unclear D gene. The sequence was collected from a man between 50 and 75 years old who received an inactivated influenza vaccine. The material was PBMCs from blood, obtained less than 30 months after vaccination. For the CDR3, the DNA is TGTGCCAGCAGCCCTGCGGGGAGAGATTCACCCCTCCACTTT. Translated: CASSPAGRDSPLHF.